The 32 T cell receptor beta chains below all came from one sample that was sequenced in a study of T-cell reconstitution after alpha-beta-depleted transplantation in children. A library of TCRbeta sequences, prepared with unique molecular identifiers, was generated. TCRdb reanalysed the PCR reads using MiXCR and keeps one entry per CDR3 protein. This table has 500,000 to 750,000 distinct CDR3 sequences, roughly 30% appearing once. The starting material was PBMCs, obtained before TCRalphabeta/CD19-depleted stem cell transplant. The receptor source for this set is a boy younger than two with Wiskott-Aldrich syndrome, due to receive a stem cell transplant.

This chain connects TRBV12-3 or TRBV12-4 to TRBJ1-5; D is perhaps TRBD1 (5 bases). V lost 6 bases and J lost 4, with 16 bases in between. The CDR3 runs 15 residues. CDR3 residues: CASRPRGQHNQPQHF. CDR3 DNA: TGTGCCAGCAGACCCCGGGGCCAGCATAATCAGCCCCAGCATTTT.

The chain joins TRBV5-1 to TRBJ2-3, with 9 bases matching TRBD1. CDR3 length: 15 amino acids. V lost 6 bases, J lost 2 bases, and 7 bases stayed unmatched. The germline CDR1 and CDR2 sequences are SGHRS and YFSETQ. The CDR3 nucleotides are TGCGCCAGCACTGCCGGGACAGGGTACACAGATACGCAGTATTTT. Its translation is CASTAGTGYTDTQYF.

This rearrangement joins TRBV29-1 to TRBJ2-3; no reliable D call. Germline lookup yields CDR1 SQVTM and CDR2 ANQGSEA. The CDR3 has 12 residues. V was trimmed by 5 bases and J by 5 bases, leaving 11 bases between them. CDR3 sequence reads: CSVSLPRDTQYF. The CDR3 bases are TGCAGCGTTTCTCTCCCGAGAGATACGCAGTATTTT.

CDR3 in DNA: TGTGCCAGCAGTAAGGGGACTAGGATGCCGAATGAGCAGTTCTTC. Encoded protein: CASSKGTRMPNEQFF. The chain uses TRBV12-3 or TRBV12-4 and TRBJ2-1; 8 bases agree with TRBD2. This CDR3 comprises 15 residues. J was trimmed by 7 bases and V by 5 bases; bases with no gene match: 10.

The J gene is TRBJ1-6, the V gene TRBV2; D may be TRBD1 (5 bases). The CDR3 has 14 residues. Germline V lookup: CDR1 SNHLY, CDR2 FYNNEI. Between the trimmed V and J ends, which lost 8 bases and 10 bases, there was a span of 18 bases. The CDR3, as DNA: TGTGCCAGCCAAAGAGCCCGGGGGGACTCACCCCTCCACTTT. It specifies CASQRARGDSPLHF. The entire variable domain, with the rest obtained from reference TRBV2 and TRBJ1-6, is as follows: EPEVTQTPSHQVTQMGQEVILRCVPISNHLYFYWYRQILGQKVEFLVSFYNNEISEKSEIFDDQFSVERPDGSNFTLKIRSTKLEDSAMYFCASQRARGDSPLHFGNGTRLTVT.

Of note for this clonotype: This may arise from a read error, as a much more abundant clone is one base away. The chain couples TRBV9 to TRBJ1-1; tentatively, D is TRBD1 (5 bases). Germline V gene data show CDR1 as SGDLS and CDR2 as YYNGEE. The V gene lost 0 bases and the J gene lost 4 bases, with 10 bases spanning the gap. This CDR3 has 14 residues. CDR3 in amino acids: CASSVGGGTTEAFF. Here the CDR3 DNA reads TGTGCCAGCAGCGTAGGGGGTGGGACCACTGAAGCTTTCTTT.

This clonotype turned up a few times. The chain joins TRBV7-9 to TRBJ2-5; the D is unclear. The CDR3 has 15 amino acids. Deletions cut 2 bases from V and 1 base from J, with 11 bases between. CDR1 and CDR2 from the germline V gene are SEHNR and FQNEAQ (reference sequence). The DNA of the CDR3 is TGTGCCAGCAGCTTACGGTCACGGGTCCAAGAGACCCAGTACTTC. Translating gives CASSLRSRVQETQYF.

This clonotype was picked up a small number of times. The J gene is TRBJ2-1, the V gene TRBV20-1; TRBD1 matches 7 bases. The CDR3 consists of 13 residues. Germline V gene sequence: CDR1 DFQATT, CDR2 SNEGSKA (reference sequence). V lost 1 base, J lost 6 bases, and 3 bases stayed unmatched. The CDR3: CSARGPGGNEQFF. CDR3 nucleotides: TGCAGTGCTAGAGGACCAGGGGGCAATGAGCAGTTCTTC.

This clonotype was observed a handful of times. The CDR3 sequence: CSASRGQGRSYEQYF. In DNA, the CDR3 is TGCAGTGCTAGTCGGGGACAGGGGCGTTCCTACGAGCAGTACTTC. V gene TRBV20-1 combines with J gene TRBJ2-7; 10 nucleotides align to TRBD1. The germline V gene has CDR1 DFQATT and CDR2 SNEGSKA (reference sequence). V shed 3 bases, J shed 1 base, and the junction held 6 bases outside the gene matches. This CDR3 is built from 15 residues.

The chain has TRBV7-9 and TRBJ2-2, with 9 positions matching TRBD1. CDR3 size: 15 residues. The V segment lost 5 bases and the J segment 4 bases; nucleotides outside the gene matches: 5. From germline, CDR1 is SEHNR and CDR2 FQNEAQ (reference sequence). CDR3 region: CASSMGQGVTGELFF. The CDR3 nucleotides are TGTGCCAGCAGCATGGGACAGGGAGTCACCGGGGAGCTGTTTTTT.

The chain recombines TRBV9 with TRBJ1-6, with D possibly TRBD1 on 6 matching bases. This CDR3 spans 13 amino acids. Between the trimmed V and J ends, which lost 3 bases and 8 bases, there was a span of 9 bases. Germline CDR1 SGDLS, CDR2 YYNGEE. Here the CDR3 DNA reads TGTGCCAGCAGCGAACAGGGATATTCACCCCTCCACTTT. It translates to CASSEQGYSPLHF.

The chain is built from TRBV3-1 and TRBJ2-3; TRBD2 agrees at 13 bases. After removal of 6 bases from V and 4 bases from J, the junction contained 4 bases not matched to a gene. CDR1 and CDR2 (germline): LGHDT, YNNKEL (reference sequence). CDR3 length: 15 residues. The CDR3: CASRLAGGGPDTQYF. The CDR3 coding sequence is TGTGCCAGCAGACTAGCGGGAGGGGGCCCAGATACGCAGTATTTT.

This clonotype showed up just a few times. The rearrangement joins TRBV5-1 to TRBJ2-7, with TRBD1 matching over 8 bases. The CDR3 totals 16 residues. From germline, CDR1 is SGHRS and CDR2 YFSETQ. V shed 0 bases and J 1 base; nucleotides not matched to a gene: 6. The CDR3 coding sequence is TGCGCCAGCAGCTTGGCACAGGGGGTAAGATCCTACGAGCAGTACTTC. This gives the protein CASSLAQGVRSYEQYF.

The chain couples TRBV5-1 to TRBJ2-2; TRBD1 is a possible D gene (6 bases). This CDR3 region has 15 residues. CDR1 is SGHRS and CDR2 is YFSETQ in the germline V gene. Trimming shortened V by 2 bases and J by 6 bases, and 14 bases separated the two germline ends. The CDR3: CASSLPGVNSGELFF. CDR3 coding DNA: TGCGCCAGCAGCTTACCAGGGGTCAATTCCGGGGAGCTGTTTTTT.

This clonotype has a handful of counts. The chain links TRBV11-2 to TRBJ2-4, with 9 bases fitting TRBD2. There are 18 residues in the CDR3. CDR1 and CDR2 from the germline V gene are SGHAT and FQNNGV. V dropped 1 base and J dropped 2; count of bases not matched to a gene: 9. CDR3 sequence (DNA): TGTGCCAGCAGCTTAGTACTGAGCGGGAGGACGTCCAAAAACATTCAGTACTTC. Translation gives CASSLVLSGRTSKNIQYF. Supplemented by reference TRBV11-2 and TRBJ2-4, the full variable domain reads EAGVAQSPRYKIIEKRQSVAFWCNPISGHATLYWYQQILGQGPKLLIQFQNNGVVDDSQLPKDRFSAERLKGVDSTLKIQPAKLEDSAVYLCASSLVLSGRTSKNIQYFGAGTRLSVL.

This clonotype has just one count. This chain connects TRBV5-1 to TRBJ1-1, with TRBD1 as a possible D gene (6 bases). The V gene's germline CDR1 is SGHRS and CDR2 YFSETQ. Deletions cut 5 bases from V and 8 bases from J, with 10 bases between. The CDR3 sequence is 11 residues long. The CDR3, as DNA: TGCGCCAGCAGTTCCGGACAGGAAGCTTTCTTT. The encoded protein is CASSSGQEAFF.

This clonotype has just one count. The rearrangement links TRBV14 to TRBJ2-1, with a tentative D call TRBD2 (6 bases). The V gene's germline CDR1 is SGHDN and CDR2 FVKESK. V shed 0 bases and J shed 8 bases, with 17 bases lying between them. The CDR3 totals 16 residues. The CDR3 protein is CASSQDRRGGHHEQFF. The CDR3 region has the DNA TGTGCCAGCAGCCAAGATCGGAGAGGAGGGCACCATGAGCAGTTCTTC.

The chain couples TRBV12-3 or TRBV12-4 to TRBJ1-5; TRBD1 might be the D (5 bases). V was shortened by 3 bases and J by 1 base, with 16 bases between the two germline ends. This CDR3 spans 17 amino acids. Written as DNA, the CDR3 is TGTGCCAGCAGTTTGGGGGTCGGGGGATCAAGCAATCAGCCCCAGCATTTT. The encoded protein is CASSLGVGGSSNQPQHF.

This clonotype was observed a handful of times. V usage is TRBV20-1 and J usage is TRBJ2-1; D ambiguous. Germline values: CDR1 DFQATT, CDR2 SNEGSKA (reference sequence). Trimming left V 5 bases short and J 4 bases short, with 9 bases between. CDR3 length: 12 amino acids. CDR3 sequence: CSARPIYNEQFF. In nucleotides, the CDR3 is TGCAGTGCTCGACCGATATACAATGAGCAGTTCTTC.

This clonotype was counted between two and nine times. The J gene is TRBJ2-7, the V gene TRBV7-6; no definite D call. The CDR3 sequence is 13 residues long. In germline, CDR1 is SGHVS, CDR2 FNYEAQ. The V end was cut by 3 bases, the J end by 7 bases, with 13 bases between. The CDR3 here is CASSFRGRREQYF. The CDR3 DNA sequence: TGTGCCAGCAGCTTCCGCGGCAGAAGGGAGCAGTACTTC.

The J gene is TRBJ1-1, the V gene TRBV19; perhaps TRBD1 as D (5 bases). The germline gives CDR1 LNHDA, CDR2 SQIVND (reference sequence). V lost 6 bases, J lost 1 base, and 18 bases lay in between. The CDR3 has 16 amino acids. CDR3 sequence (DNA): TGTGCCAGTAGCAGCGCGGGACGGCCAAAGAACACTGAAGCTTTCTTT. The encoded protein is CASSSAGRPKNTEAFF.

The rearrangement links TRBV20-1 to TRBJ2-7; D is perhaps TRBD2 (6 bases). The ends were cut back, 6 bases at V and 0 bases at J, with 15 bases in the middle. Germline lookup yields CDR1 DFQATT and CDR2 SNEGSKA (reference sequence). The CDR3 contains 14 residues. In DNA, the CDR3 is TGCAGTGCGGAACGGGACTGGAGCTCCTACGAGCAGTACTTC. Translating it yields CSAERDWSSYEQYF.

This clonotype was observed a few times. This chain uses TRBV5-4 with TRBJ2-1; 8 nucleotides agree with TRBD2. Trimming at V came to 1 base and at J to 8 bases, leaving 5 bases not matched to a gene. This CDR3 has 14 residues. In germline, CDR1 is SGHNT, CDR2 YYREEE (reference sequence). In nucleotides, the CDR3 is TGTGCCAGCAGCTTGCGGGAGGGCCGGGATGAGCAGTTCTTC. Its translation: CASSLREGRDEQFF.

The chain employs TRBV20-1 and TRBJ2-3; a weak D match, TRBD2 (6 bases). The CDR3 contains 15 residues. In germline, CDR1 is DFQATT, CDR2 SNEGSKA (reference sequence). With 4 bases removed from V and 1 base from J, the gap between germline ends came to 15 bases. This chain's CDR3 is CSAKNQGLRTDTQYF. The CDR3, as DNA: TGCAGTGCTAAAAATCAGGGACTCCGCACAGATACGCAGTATTTT.

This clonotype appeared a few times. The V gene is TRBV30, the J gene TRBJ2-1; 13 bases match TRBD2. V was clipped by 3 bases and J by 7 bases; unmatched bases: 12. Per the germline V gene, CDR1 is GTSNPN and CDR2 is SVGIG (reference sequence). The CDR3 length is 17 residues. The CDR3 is CAWSPGWTSGRVNEQFF. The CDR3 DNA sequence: TGTGCCTGGAGCCCGGGCTGGACTAGCGGGAGAGTTAATGAGCAGTTCTTC.

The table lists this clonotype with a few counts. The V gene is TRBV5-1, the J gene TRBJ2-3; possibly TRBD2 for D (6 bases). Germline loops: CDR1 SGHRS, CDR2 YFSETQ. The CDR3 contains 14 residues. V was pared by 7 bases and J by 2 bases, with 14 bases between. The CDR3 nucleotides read TGCGCCAGCGGCCCCGGGGGTAACACAGATACGCAGTATTTT. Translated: CASGPGGNTDTQYF. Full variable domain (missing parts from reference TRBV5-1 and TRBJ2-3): KAGVTQTPRYLIKTRGQQVTLSCSPISGHRSVSWYQQTPGQGLQFLFEYFSETQRNKGNFPGRFSGRQFSNSRSEMNVSTLELGDSALYLCASGPGGNTDTQYFGPGTRLTVL.

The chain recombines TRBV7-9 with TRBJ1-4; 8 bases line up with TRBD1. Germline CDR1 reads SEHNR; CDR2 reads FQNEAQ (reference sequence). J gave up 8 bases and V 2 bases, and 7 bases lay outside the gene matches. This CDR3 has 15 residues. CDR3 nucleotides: TGTGCCAGCAGCTTAAGGGCCAGGGGGCAGGAAAAACTGTTTTTT. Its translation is CASSLRARGQEKLFF.

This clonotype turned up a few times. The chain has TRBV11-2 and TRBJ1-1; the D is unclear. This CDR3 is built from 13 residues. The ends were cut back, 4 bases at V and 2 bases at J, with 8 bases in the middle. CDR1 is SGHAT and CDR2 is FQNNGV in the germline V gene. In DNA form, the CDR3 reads TGTGCCAGCAGCTCAAGCCGAAACACTGAAGCTTTCTTT. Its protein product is CASSSSRNTEAFF.

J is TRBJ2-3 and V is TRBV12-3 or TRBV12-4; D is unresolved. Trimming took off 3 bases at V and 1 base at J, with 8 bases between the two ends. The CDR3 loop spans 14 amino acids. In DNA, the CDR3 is TGTGCCAGCAGTTTCGCAAGGCGCACAGATACGCAGTATTTT. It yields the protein CASSFARRTDTQYF.

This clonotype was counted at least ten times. CDR3 protein: CASSSAGTDTQYF. The DNA for the CDR3 is TGTGCCAGCAGTTCAGCGGGAACAGATACGCAGTATTTT. This chain uses TRBV12-3 or TRBV12-4 with TRBJ2-3; 7 positions match TRBD2. V shed 4 bases and J 3 bases; nucleotides not matched to a gene: 1. The length of the CDR3 is 13 residues.

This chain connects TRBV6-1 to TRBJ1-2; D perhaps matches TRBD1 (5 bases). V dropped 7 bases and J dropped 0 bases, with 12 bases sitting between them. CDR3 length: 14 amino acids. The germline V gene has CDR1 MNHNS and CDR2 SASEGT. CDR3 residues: CASTGGGSNYGYTF. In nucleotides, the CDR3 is TGTGCCAGCACGGGTGGGGGATCTAACTATGGCTACACCTTC.

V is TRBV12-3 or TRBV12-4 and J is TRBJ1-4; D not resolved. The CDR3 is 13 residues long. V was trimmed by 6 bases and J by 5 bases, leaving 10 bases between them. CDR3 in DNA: TGTGCCAGCAGAGGAGGGAGAAATGAAAAACTGTTTTTT. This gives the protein CASRGGRNEKLFF.